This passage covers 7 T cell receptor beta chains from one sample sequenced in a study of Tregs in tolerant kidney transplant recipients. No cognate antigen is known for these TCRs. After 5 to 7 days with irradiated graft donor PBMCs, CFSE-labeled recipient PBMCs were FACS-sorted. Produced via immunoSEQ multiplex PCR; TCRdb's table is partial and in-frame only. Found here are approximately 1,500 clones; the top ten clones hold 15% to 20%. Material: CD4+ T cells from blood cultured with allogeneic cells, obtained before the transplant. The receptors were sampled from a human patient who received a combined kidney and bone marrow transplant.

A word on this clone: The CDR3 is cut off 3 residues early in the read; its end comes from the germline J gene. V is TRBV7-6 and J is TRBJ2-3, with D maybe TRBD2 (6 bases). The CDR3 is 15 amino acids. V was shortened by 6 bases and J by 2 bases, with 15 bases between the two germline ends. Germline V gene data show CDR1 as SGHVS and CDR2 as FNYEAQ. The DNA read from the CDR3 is TGTGCCAGCAGTCGGGACTTGGGAATCACAGATACG. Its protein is CASSRDLGITDT. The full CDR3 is CASSRDLGITDTQYF.

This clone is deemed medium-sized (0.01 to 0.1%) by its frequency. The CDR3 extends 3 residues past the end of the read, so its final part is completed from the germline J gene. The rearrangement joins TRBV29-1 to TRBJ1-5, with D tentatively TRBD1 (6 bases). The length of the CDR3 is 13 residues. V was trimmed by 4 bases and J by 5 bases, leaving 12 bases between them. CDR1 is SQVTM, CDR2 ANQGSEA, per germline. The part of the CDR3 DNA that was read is TGCAGCGTTGCGGGGGGCCCCTATCAGCCC. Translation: CSVAGGPYQP. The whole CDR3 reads CSVAGGPYQPQHF. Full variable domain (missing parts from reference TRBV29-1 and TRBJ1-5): SAVISQKPSRDICQRGTSLTIQCQVDSQVTMMFWYRQQPGQSLTLIATANQGSEATYESGFVIDKFPISRPNLTFSTLTVSNMSPEDSSIYLCSVAGGPYQPQHFGDGTRLSIL.

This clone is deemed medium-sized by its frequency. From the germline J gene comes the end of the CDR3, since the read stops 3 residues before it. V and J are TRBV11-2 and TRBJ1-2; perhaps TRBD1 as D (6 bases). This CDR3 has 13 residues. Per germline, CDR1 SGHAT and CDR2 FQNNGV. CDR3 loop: CASSSRGGEGYTF. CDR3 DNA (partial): TGTGCCAGCAGCTCCAGGGGTGGTGAGGGC.

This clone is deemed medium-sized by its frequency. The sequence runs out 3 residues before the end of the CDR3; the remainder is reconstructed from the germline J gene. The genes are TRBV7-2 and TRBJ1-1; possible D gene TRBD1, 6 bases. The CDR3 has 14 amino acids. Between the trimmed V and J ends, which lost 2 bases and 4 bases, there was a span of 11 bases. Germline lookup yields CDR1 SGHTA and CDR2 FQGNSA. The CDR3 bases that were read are TGTGCCAGCAGCTTACGGGGGGGGCCCACTGAA. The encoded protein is CASSLRGGPTE. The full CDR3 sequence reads CASSLRGGPTEAFF.

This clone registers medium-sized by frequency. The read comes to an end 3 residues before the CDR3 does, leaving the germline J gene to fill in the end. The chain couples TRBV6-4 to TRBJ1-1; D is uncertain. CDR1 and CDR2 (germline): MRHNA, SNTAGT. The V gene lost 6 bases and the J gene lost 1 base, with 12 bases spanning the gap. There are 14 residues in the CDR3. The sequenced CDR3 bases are TGTGCCAGCAGGATTAGACACTCGAACACTGAA. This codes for CASRIRHSNTE. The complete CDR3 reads CASRIRHSNTEAFF.

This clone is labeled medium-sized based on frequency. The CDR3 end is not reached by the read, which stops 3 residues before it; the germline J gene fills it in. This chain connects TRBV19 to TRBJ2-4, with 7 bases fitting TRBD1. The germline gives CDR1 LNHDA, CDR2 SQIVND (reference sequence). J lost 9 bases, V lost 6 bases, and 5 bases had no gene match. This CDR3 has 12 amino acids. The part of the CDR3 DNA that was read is TGTGCCAGTAGCCCCCGGGACAGCATT. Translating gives CASSPRDSI. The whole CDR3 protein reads CASSPRDSIQYF.

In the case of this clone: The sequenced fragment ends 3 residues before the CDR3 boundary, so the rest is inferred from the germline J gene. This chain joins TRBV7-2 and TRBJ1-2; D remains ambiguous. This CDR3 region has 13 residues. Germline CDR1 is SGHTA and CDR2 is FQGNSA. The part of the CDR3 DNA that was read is TGTGCCAGCAGCTTAGGTGCGGGCTACGAC. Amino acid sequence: CASSLGAGYD. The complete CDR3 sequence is CASSLGAGYDYTF.